Included here is one TCR beta chain sequence, with context. This specimen comes from a study of T-cell memory formation after mild COVID-19. From the 5' RACE reads, TCRdb called clonotypes with MiXCR, one entry per CDR3 protein. The sample contains hundreds of thousands of distinct CDR3 sequences, approximately 15% of which appear only once. Trimming pared 2 bases from V and 5 bases from J, leaving 12 bases between. The CDR3 runs 13 residues. CDR1 and CDR2 (germline): SQVTM, ANQGSEA. The sample was PBMCs or a T cell subset sorted from them (not recorded which). The receptor was derived from a man in his late teens or twenties who had mild COVID-19 (a few samples of this study predate the infection). Cell type and time point are not known. This chain connects TRBV29-1 to TRBJ2-5; D possibly matches TRBD1 or TRBD2 (5 bases each). CDR3 DNA: TGCAGCGTTGAAAGGGGAGAGGTGGAGACCCAGTACTTC. Translating it yields CSVERGEVETQYF.